This entry describes one TCR beta chain. No antigen is known for it. Unique molecular identifiers were carried by the TCR beta cDNA libraries. Each CDR3 protein is one row after TCRdb ran MiXCR on the PCR reads. The table lists approximately 460,000 distinct CDR3 sequences, around 40% of them singletons. These data belong to a study of post-analysis software for immune sequencing data. Study-wide results and caveats: Strong co-clustering by F measure was evident for samples that had been prepared in the same batch.

The source material was blood. This receptor was obtained from a girl between 10 and 17 years old with multiple sclerosis.

The CDR3 DNA reads as TGTGCCAGCAGACGGGCAAGGGCCGGGGGCTACACCTTC. Its protein is CASRRARAGGYTF. The chain is built from TRBV5-6 and TRBJ1-2; D is unresolved. CDR1 is SGHDT, CDR2 YYEEEE, per germline. V lost 5 bases and J lost 8, with 16 bases in between. The CDR3 covers 13 residues. The variable domain in full, with the rest retrieved from reference TRBV5-6 and TRBJ1-2, is DAGVTQSPTHLIKTRGQQVTLRCSPKSGHDTVSWYQQALGQGPQFIFQYYEEEERQRGNFPDRFSGHQFPNYSSELNVNALLLGDSALYLCASRRARAGGYTFGSGTRLTVV.